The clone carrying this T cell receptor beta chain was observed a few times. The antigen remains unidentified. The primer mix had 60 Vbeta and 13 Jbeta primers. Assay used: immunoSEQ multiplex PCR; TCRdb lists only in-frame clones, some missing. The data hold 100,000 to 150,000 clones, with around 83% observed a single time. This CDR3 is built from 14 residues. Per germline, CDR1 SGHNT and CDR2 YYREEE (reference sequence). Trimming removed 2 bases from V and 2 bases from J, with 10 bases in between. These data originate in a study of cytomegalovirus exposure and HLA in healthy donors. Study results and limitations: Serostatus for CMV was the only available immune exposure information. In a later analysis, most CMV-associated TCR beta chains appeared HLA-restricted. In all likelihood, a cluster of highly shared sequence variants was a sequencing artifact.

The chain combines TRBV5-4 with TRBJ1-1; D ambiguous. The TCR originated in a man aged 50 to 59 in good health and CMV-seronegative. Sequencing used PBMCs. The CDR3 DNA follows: TGTGCCAGCAGCTTCGTCGCGGGTAACACTGAAGCTTTCTTT. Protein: CASSFVAGNTEAFF. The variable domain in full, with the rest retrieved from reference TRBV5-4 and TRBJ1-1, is ETGVTQSPTHLIKTRGQQVTLRCSSQSGHNTVSWYQQALGQGPQFIFQYYREEENGRGNFPPRFSGLQFPNYSSELNVNALELDDSALYLCASSFVAGNTEAFFGQGTRLTVV.